This T cell receptor (beta chain) was sequenced in a study of Ad26.COV2.S vaccination and SARS-CoV-2 variants. Study summary: In the COV1001 trial, the donor was in the Ad26.COV2.S arm. Dosing was one shot or two shots 56 days apart. Study-level results: There was a possibility that the TCR breadth and depth analyses underestimated total T cell responses.

A note on this clone: The antigen is not known.

Treatment defined: roughly 19 received Ad26.COV2.S at low or high dose, single or two shots; about 5 received placebo; per-sample allocation not given. The study sampled participants on day 63 after the first vaccine or placebo injection. Adults aged 18-55 years in Boston included the donor. Only in-frame clones appear in the TCRdb table, and some are missing; sequencing was by immunoSEQ multiplex PCR. The sample has about 410,000 clones; approximately 89% are singletons. Trimming removed 3 bases at V and 0 bases at J, with 12 bases between. There are 15 residues in the CDR3. Germline V lookup: CDR1 SGHDN, CDR2 FVKESK.

Sample: peripheral blood, taken in a trial of Ad26.COV2.S vaccine versus placebo. The receptor comes from a person aged 18 to 65 who received the Ad26.COV2.S COVID-19 vaccine or a placebo. This chain uses TRBV14 with TRBJ2-7, with D perhaps TRBD1 or TRBD2 (5 bases each). This CDR3 is CASSHRADISYEQYF. As DNA, the CDR3 is TGTGCCAGCAGCCACAGAGCGGACATCTCCTACGAGCAGTACTTC.